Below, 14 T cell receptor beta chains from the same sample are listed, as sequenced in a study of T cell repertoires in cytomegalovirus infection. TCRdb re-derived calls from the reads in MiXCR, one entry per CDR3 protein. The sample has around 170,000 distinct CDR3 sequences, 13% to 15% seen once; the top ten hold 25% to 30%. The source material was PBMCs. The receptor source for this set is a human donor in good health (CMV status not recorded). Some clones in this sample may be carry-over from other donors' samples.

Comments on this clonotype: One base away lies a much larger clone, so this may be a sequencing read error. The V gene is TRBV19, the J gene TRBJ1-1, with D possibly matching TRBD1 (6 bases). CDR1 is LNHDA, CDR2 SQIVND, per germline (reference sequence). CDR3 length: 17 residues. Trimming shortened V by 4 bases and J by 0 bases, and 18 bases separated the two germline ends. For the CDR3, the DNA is TGTGCCAGTAGTAATACGGGGGCAGGGGTTCTGAACACTGAAGCTTTCTTT. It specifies CASSNTGAGVLNTEAFF.

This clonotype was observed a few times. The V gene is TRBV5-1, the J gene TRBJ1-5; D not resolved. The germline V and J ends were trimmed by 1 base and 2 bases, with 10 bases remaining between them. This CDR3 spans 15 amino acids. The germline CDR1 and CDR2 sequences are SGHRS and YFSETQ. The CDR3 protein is CASSLSAGGNQPQHF. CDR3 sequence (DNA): TGCGCCAGCAGCTTGTCCGCAGGCGGCAATCAGCCCCAGCATTTT.

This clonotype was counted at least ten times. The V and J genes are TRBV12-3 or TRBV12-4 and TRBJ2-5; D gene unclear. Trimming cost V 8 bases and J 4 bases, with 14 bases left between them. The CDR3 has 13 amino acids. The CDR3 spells CASGASTGETQYF. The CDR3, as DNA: TGTGCCAGCGGAGCTTCTACGGGAGAGACCCAGTACTTC.

The CDR3 spells CATSDSRTGELFF. Written as DNA, the CDR3 is TGTGCCACCAGTGATTCCAGGACCGGGGAGCTGTTTTTT. V gene TRBV24-1 combines with J gene TRBJ2-2; D unclear. This CDR3 is built from 13 residues. V was cut by 2 bases and J by 5 bases, with 5 bases left in between. Per the germline V gene, CDR1 is KGHDR and CDR2 is SFDVKD.

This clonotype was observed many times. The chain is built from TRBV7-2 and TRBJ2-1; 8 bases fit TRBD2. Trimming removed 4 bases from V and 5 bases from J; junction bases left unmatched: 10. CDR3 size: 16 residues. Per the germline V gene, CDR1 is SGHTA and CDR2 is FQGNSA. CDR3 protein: CASSSAGTRGHNEQFF. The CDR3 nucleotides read TGTGCCAGCAGCTCCGCCGGGACTAGAGGTCACAATGAGCAGTTCTTC. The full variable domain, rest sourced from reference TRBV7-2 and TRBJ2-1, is GAGVSQSPSNKVTEKGKDVELRCDPISGHTALYWYRQSLGQGLEFLIYFQGNSAPDKSGLPSDRFSAERTGGSVSTLTIQRTQQEDSAVYLCASSSAGTRGHNEQFFGPGTRLTVL.

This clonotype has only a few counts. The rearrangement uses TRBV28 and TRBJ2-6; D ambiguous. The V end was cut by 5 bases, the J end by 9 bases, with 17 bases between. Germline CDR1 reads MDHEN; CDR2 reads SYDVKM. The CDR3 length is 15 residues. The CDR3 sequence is CASSPSGSSGNVLTF. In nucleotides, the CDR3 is TGTGCCAGCAGTCCATCTGGCTCCTCGGGCAACGTCCTGACTTTC.

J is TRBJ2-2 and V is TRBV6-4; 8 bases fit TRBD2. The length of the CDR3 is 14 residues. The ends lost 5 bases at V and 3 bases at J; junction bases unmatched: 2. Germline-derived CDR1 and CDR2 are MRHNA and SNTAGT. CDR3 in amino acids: CASSSGSHTGELFF. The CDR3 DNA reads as TGTGCCAGCAGTAGCGGGAGTCACACCGGGGAGCTGTTTTTT.

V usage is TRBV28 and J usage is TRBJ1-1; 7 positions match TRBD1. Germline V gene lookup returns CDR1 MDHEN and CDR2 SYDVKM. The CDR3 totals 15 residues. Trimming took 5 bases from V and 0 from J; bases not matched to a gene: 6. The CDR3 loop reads CASSPRGRLNTEAFF. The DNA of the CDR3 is TGTGCCAGCAGTCCAAGGGGGCGCTTGAACACTGAAGCTTTCTTT.

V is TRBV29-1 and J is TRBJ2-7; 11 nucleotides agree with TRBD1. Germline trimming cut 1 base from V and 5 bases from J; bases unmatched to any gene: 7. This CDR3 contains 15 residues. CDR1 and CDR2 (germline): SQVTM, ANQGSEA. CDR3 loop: CSVEGRDRGFDEQYF. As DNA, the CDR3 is TGCAGCGTTGAAGGAAGGGACAGGGGGTTTGACGAGCAGTACTTC.

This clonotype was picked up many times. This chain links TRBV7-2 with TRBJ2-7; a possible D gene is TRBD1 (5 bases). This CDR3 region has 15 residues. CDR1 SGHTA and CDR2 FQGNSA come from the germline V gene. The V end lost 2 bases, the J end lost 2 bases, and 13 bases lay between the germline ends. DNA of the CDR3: TGTGCCAGCAGCTTAAATGACAGATTGCCCTACGAGCAGTACTTC. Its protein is CASSLNDRLPYEQYF.

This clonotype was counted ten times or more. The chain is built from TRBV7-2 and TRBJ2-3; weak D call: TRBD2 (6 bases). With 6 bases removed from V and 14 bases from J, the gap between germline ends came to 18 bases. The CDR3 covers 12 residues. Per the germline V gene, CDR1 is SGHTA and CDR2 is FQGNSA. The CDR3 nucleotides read TGTGCCAGCAGGTTAACGGGCGGGATGCCGTATTTT. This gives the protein CASRLTGGMPYF. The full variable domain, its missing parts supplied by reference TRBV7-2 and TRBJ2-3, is GAGVSQSPSNKVTEKGKDVELRCDPISGHTALYWYRQSLGQGLEFLIYFQGNSAPDKSGLPSDRFSAERTGGSVSTLTIQRTQQEDSAVYLCASRLTGGMPYFGPGTRLTVL.

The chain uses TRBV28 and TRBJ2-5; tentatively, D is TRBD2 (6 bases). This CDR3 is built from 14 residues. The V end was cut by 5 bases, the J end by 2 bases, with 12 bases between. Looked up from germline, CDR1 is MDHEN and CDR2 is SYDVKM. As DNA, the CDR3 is TGTGCCAGCAGTATCCCTAGCGATCAAGAGACCCAGTACTTC. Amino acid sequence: CASSIPSDQETQYF. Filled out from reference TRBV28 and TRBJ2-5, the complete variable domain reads DVKVTQSSRYLVKRTGEKVFLECVQDMDHENMFWYRQDPGLGLRLIYFSYDVKMKEKGDIPEGYSVSREKKERFSLILESASTNQTSMYLCASSIPSDQETQYFGPGTRLLVL.

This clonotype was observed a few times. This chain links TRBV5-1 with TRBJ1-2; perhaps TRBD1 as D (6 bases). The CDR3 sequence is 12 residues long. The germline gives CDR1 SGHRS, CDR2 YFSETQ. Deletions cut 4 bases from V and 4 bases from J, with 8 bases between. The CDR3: CASSGDIYGYTF. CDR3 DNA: TGCGCCAGCAGCGGGGACATCTATGGCTACACCTTC.

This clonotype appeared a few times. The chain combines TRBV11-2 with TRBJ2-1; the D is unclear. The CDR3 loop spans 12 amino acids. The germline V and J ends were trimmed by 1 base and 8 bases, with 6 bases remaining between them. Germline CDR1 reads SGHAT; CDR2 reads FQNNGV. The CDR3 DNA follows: TGTGCCAGCAGCTTAGGAGACTATGAGCAGTTCTTC. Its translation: CASSLGDYEQFF.